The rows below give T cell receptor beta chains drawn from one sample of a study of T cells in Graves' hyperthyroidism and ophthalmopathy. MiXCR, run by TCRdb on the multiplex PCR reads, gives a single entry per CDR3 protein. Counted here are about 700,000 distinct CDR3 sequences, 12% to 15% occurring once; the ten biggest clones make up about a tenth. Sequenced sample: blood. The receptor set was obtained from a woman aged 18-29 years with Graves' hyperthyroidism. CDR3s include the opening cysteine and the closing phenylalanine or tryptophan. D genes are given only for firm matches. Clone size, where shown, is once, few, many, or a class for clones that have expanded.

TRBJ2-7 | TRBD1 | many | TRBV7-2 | CASSFGQGDMKQYF | TGTGCCAGCAGCTTTGGACAGGGGGACATGAAGCAGTACTTC
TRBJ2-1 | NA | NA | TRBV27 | CASTRIGGGEQFF | TGTGCCAGCACCCGAATTGGTGGGGGTGAGCAGTTCTTC
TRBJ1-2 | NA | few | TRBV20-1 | CSAASPASGKDGYTF | TGCAGTGCTGCCTCTCCCGCCTCAGGGAAAGATGGCTACACCTTC
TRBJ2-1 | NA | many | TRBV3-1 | CASSLYDDPGNEQFF | TGTGCCAGCAGCCTCTACGATGACCCCGGCAATGAGCAGTTCTTC
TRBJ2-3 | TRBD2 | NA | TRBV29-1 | CSVSSSGSGWNTQYF | TGCAGCGTTTCCTCCAGCGGGAGCGGGTGGAATACGCAGTATTTT
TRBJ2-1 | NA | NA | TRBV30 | CAWGIGGSYNEQFF | TGTGCCTGGGGGATCGGAGGGAGCTACAATGAGCAGTTCTTC
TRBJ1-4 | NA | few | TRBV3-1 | CASSPLLINEKLFF | TGTGCCAGCAGCCCTCTTTTGATTAATGAAAAACTGTTTTTT
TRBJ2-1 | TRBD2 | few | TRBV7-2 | CASSLELAGGGEQFF | TGTGCCAGCAGCTTAGAACTAGCGGGAGGTGGTGAGCAGTTCTTC
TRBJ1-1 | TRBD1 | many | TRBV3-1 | CASSRQGVGTEAFF | TGTGCCAGCAGTCGACAGGGCGTTGGCACTGAAGCTTTCTTT
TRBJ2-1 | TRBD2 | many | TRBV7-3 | CASSAKAGTSEGLVQFF | TGTGCCAGCAGCGCAAAGGCCGGGACTAGCGAAGGGCTGGTGCAGTTCTTC
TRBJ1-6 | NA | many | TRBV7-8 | CASSLRGVFRPLHF | TGTGCCAGCAGCCTCAGGGGTGTCTTTCGACCCCTCCACTTT
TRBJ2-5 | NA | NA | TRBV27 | CASSFSMGEIQETQYF | TGTGCCAGCAGTTTTAGTATGGGGGAAATCCAAGAGACCCAGTACTTC
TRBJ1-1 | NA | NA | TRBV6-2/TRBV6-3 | CASSTSGGSTFFF | TGTGCCAGCAGTACCTCCGGAGGGTCCACATTTTTCTTT
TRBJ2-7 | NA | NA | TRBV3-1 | CASSQEPPPSTYEQYF | TGTGCCAGCAGCCAAGAACCTCCCCCCTCGACATACGAGCAGTACTTC
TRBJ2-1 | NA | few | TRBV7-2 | CASSLGLGGSSYNEQFF | TGTGCCAGCAGCTTAGGACTAGGGGGCAGCTCCTACAATGAGCAGTTCTTC
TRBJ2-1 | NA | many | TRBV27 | CASRPSYEISYNEQFF | TGTGCCAGCAGACCTTCGTACGAGATCTCCTACAATGAGCAGTTCTTC
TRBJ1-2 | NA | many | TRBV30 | CAWTFSGGYGYTF | TGTGCCTGGACCTTTAGCGGGGGGTATGGCTACACCTTC
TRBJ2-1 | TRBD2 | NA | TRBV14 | CASSPNLAGGHEQFF | TGTGCCAGCAGCCCGAACCTAGCGGGAGGGCATGAGCAGTTCTTC
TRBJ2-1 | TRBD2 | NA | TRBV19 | CASSNGAGGMSSYNEQFF | TGTGCCAGTAGTAATGGAGCGGGAGGGATGAGCTCCTACAATGAGCAGTTCTTC
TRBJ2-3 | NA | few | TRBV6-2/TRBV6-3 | CASSTLTDTQYF | TGTGCCAGCAGCACACTCACAGATACGCAGTATTTT
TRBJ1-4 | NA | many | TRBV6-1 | CASKRSDEKLFF | TGTGCCAGCAAACGGAGCGATGAAAAACTGTTTTTT
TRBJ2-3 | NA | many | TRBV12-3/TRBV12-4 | CASSLEGVWDGPNTDTQYF | TGTGCCAGCAGTTTAGAAGGAGTTTGGGACGGACCGAACACAGATACGCAGTATTTT
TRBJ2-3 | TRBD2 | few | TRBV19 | CASSFSGLAITDTQYF | TGTGCCAGTAGTTTTTCGGGACTAGCGATCACAGATACGCAGTATTTT
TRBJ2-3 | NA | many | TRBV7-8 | CASSSEVAGQDTQYF | TGTGCCAGCAGCTCCGAGGTAGCGGGACAGGATACGCAGTATTTT
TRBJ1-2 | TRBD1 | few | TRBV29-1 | CSVVTGQGKSYGYTF | TGCAGCGTTGTGACGGGACAGGGAAAAAGCTATGGCTACACCTTC
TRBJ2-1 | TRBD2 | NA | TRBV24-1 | CATSDLIRGRGSEQFF | TGTGCCACCAGTGATTTGATTCGGGGGAGGGGCAGTGAGCAGTTCTTC
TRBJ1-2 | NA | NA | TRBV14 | CASSQDWAYYGYTF | TGTGCCAGCAGCCAAGATTGGGCTTACTATGGCTACACCTTC
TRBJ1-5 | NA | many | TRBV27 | CASSFGGDQPQHF | TGTGCCAGCAGTTTTGGGGGGGATCAGCCCCAGCATTTT
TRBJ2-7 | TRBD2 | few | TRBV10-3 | CAIRRDTSGSSYEQYF | TGTGCCATCAGACGGGACACTAGCGGAAGTTCCTACGAGCAGTACTTC
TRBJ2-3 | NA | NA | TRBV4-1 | CASSQAEGVVDTQYF | TGCGCCAGCAGCCAAGCAGAGGGGGTAGTAGATACGCAGTATTTT
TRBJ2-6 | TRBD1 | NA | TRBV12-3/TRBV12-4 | CASSSDTGAGANVLTF | TGTGCCAGCAGTTCCGACACAGGGGCTGGGGCCAACGTCCTGACTTTC
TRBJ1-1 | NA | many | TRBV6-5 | CASSYSSLFSEGGRPFFEAFF | TGTGCCAGCAGTTACTCGAGTCTTTTTTCGGAGGGAGGCCGACCATTTTTTGAAGCTTTCTTT
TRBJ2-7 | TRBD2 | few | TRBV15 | CATSRERPSGSSYEQYF | TGTGCCACCAGCAGAGAACGTCCTAGCGGGAGCTCCTACGAGCAGTACTTC
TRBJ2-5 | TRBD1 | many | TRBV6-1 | CAVTEWGQAGETQYF | TGTGCCGTAACCGAGTGGGGACAGGCCGGAGAGACCCAGTACTTC
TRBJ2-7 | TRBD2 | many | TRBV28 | CASSLWTSGRAPYEQYF | TGTGCCAGCAGTTTGTGGACTAGCGGGAGGGCCCCCTACGAGCAGTACTTC
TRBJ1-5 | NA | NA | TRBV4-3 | CASSQDLRQPQHF | TGCGCCAGCAGCCAAGATCTGAGGCAGCCCCAGCATTTT
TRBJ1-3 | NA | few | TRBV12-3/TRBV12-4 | CASSFPGKRRNTIYF | TGTGCCAGCAGTTTTCCAGGTAAAAGAAGAAACACCATATATTTT
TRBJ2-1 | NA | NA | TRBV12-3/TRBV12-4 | CASAQQGNEQFF | TGTGCCAGCGCCCAACAGGGTAATGAGCAGTTCTTC
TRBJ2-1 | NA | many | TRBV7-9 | CASSKGGEQFF | TGTGCCAGCAGCAAAGGGGGTGAGCAGTTCTTC
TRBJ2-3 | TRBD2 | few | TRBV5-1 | CASSLTAGPAGDTQYF | TGCGCCAGCAGCTTGACAGCGGGACCTGCGGGAGATACGCAGTATTTT
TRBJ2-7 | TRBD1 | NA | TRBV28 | CASSFPLTGEESYEQYF | TGTGCCAGCAGTTTCCCCCTGACAGGGGAGGAGTCCTACGAGCAGTACTTC
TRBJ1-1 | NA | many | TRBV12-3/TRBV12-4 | CASRKTAGDTEAFF | TGTGCCAGCAGGAAGACAGCGGGTGACACTGAAGCTTTCTTT
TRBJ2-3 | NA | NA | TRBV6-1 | CASSWSRGPTDTQYF | TGTGCCAGCAGTTGGTCTCGGGGCCCCACAGATACGCAGTATTTT
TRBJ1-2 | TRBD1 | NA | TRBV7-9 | CASSLGTGINYGYTF | TGTGCCAGCAGCTTAGGGACAGGGATAAACTATGGCTACACCTTC
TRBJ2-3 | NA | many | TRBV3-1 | CASSQGVGAGTDTQYF | TGTGCCAGCAGCCAAGGAGTGGGAGCGGGCACAGATACGCAGTATTTT
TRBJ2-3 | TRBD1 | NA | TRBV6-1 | CVSSTPGQASGDTQYF | TGTGTCAGCAGTACCCCGGGACAGGCGTCCGGAGATACGCAGTATTTT
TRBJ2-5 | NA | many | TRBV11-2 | CASSLWDGGQETQYF | TGTGCCAGCAGCTTATGGGACGGGGGCCAAGAGACCCAGTACTTC
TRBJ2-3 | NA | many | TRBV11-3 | CASSEGITLYGTDTQYF | TGTGCCAGCAGCGAGGGGATCACGCTCTACGGCACAGATACGCAGTATTTT
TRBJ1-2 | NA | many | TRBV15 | CATSRVGTGAYGGYTF | TGTGCCACCAGCAGAGTGGGTACGGGGGCGTATGGCGGCTACACCTTC
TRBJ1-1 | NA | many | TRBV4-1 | CASSQVSSGLNTEAFF | TGCGCCAGCAGCCAAGTCTCATCAGGCCTGAACACTGAAGCTTTCTTT
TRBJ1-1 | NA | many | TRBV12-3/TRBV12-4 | CASSRRDPREAFF | TGTGCCAGCAGTCGACGGGATCCAAGAGAAGCTTTCTTT
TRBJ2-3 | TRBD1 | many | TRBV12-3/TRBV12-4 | CASSFYWTGVGDTQYF | TGTGCCAGCAGTTTCTATTGGACAGGGGTGGGAGATACGCAGTATTTT